This T cell receptor (beta chain) was identified in a study of cytomegalovirus exposure and HLA in healthy donors. For the study at large: Assignment to the Caucasian-associated ancestry cluster applied to over 70% of the approximately 400 genotyped donors.

Study-level points and caveats: Prior analysis indicated that the majority of TCR beta V segments exhibited productivity approximately 87% or approximately 30% of the time. Cytomegalovirus association was assigned to about 150 TCR beta chains.

A single count supports this clone. The antigen is not known. PCR employed 60 Vbeta and 13 Jbeta primers. In the authors' methods: Later reanalysis found about 78 million unique TCR beta chains, some 10 million of them shared. Clones were read by immunoSEQ multiplex PCR, and TCRdb kept only the in-frame ones, dropping some. V and J calls and clone size are given by that table; D and trimming were obtained from the DNA. The table records 90,000 to 150,000 clones, 76% of them present only once. The junction had 7 bases not matched to a gene; V was cut back by 1 base and J by 1 base. Germline loops: CDR1 LGHNA, CDR2 YNFKEQ. The CDR3 sequence is 19 residues long.

The sequencing input was PBMCs. The clonotype was recovered from a woman aged 40 to 50 in good health and CMV-seropositive. The chain uses TRBV4-2 and TRBJ2-6; 10 bases align to TRBD2. In DNA, the CDR3 is TGTGCCAGCAGCCAAGGGTTGAGCGGGGGGGCGTCTGGGGCCAACGTCCTGACTTTC. Encoded protein: CASSQGLSGGASGANVLTF.